Each of the 29 T cell receptor beta chains below was sequenced from the same sample in a study of blood T cell repertoires in COVID-19. Profiling relied on immunoSEQ multiplex PCR, and the TCRdb table lists in-frame clones only, not all of them. The sample includes more than 95,000 clones, around 83% of them seen just once. The specimen sequenced was peripheral blood. These receptor sequences come from a man aged 60 to 75 with acute or convalescent COVID-19.

J is TRBJ2-7 and V is TRBV6-6; D perhaps matches TRBD1 (5 bases). The ends were cut back, 2 bases at V and 1 base at J, with 9 bases in the middle. The germline V gene encodes CDR1 MNHNY and CDR2 SVGAGI (reference sequence). The CDR3 is 14 residues long. This CDR3 is CASSYPPGSYEQYF. The CDR3 DNA is TGTGCCAGCAGTTACCCCCCAGGGTCCTACGAGCAGTACTTC.

The chain carries TRBV21-1 and TRBJ2-1; the D call in the table, TRBD2, was not verified against the DNA. TRBV21-1 is labeled a pseudogene. The CDR3 extends over 17 amino acids. The DNA for the CDR3 is TGTGCCAGCAGCATTAATAAGATACTCATCGAATACAATGAGCAGTTCTTC. Protein sequence: CASSINKILIEYNEQFF.

The chain couples TRBV5-4 to TRBJ1-2, with 10 bases identical to TRBD1. CDR3 size: 16 residues. Germline V gene data show CDR1 as SGHNT and CDR2 as YYREEE (reference sequence). V trimming: 6 bases; J trimming: 2 bases; junction bases outside the gene matches: 10. CDR3 sequence: CASMALRQGANYGYTF. The CDR3 coding sequence is TGTGCCAGCATGGCCCTCCGACAGGGGGCGAACTATGGCTACACCTTC.

CDR3 nucleotides: TGTGCCAGCGCCTACCGGGACAGGGGAAATGGCTACACCTTC. Its protein is CASAYRDRGNGYTF. V usage is TRBV2 and J usage is TRBJ1-2; 10 bases align to TRBD1. Germline V CDR1 and CDR2: SNHLY, FYNNEI. The V and J ends lost 8 bases and 6 bases, in that order; junction bases with no gene match: 9. The CDR3 contains 14 residues.

The V gene is TRBV10-2, the J gene TRBJ2-7; perhaps TRBD1 as D (6 bases). V shed 0 bases and J shed 1 base, with 10 bases lying between them. The CDR3 extends over 15 amino acids. Germline V CDR1 and CDR2: WSHSY, SAAADI. The CDR3 loop is CASSESATGSYEQYF. DNA of the CDR3: TGCGCCAGCAGTGAGTCAGCGACAGGATCCTACGAGCAGTACTTC.

This clone was observed many times. This chain links TRBV18 with TRBJ2-3, with D perhaps TRBD1 (5 bases). CDR3 length: 15 residues. Germline V gives CDR1 KGHSH, CDR2 LQKENI. V was pared by 3 bases and J by 2 bases, with 12 bases between. CDR3 in DNA: TGTGCCAGCTCACCTCTCGACAGCCCCACAGATACGCAGTATTTT. This encodes CASSPLDSPTDTQYF.

This clone is a singleton in its sample. The chain uses TRBV7-2 and TRBJ2-1; 8 bases agree with TRBD2. The CDR3 loop spans 18 amino acids. V trimming: 3 bases; J trimming: 5 bases; junction bases outside the gene matches: 15. The germline CDR1 and CDR2 sequences are SGHTA and FQGNSA. The CDR3 loop is CASSLILILAELNNEQFF. The DNA of the CDR3 is TGTGCCAGCAGCTTGATTTTGATACTAGCGGAACTAAACAATGAGCAGTTCTTC.

Concerning this clone itself: A much larger clone sits a single nucleotide away, making a read error possible. This chain connects TRBV28 to TRBJ1-2; D possibly corresponds to TRBD1 (6 bases). The CDR3 is 13 amino acids. CDR1 and CDR2 from the germline V gene are MDHEN and SYDVKM. Trimming took 5 bases from V and 2 from J, leaving 9 bases between them. CDR3 sequence (DNA): TGTGCCAGCAGTCGACAGGCCAACTATGGCTACACCTTC. This sequence encodes CASSRQANYGYTF.

This rearrangement joins TRBV19 to TRBJ1-1, with D possibly being TRBD1 (5 bases). The V end lost 3 bases, the J end lost 6 bases, and 20 bases lay between the germline ends. The CDR3 covers 16 residues. CDR1 and CDR2 (germline): LNHDA, SQIVND (reference sequence). The CDR3 sequence: CASSMTRGTGRAEAFF. CDR3 DNA sequence: TGTGCCAGTAGTATGACGCGGGGCACCGGGAGGGCTGAAGCTTTCTTT.

The J gene is TRBJ2-1, the V gene TRBV28; 9 nucleotides line up with TRBD2. Germline-derived CDR1 and CDR2 are MDHEN and SYDVKM. The CDR3 has 12 amino acids. V lost 7 bases to trimming and J lost 15 bases; unmatched junction nucleotides: 10. The CDR3 nucleotides read TGTGCCAGCACTATCCCTGGGACTAGCCCGTTCTTC. Protein product: CASTIPGTSPFF.

The chain couples TRBV28 to TRBJ2-1; D might be TRBD2 (5 bases). The CDR3 covers 13 residues. CDR1 and CDR2 (germline): MDHEN, SYDVKM. V lost 4 bases and J 4 bases, leaving 8 bases between the germline ends. This CDR3 reads CASSWTPYNEQFF. The CDR3 bases are TGTGCCAGCAGTTGGACTCCATACAATGAGCAGTTCTTC.

The gene calls are TRBV5-4 and TRBJ1-4; D is unresolved. Germline values: CDR1 SGHNT, CDR2 YYREEE (reference sequence). The CDR3 covers 14 residues. Trimming removed 0 bases from V and 8 bases from J, with 11 bases in between. This CDR3 reads CASSLGVEGEKLFF. The DNA for the CDR3 is TGTGCCAGCAGCTTGGGTGTTGAGGGAGAAAAACTGTTTTTT.

This clone has just a few counts. This chain links TRBV19 with TRBJ1-1; no firm D call. The CDR3 runs to 13 residues. Looked up from germline, CDR1 is LNHDA and CDR2 is SQIVND (reference sequence). Trimming left V 1 base short and J 7 bases short, with 10 bases between. CDR3 in amino acids: CASSIASGVEAFF. CDR3 nucleotide sequence: TGTGCCAGTAGTATAGCTAGTGGAGTTGAAGCTTTCTTT.

The rearrangement joins TRBV29-1 to TRBJ1-2; the D gene is possibly TRBD1 (6 bases). The CDR3 is 15 amino acids. The germline V and J ends were trimmed by 0 bases and 5 bases, with 16 bases remaining between them. The V gene's germline CDR1 is SQVTM and CDR2 ANQGSEA. The CDR3 DNA reads TGCAGCGTTGAAGATGAGCGGGGGCAGGTATATGGCTACACCTTC. Protein product: CSVEDERGQVYGYTF.

This clone has just one count. The chain couples TRBV10-3 to TRBJ2-5; possibly TRBD2 for D (6 bases). The CDR3 runs 14 residues. Germline CDR1 and CDR2: ENHRY and SYGVKD. The V end lost 10 bases, the J end lost 2 bases, and 17 bases lay between the germline ends. CDR3 residues: CATRDFAPQETQYF. The CDR3 coding sequence is TGTGCCACCCGGGACTTTGCCCCTCAAGAGACCCAGTACTTC.

This clone was counted a single time. The V gene is TRBV5-1, the J gene TRBJ2-1; TRBD2 is a possible D gene (6 bases). The CDR3 has 14 residues. Trimming took off 2 bases at V and 8 bases at J, with 14 bases between the two ends. Per germline, CDR1 SGHRS and CDR2 YFSETQ. CDR3 in DNA: TGCGCCAGCAGCTTCACTAGTTCGGGGGATGAGCAGTTCTTC. Protein: CASSFTSSGDEQFF.

J is TRBJ2-1 and V is TRBV11-2; 8 nucleotides align to TRBD2. V trimming: 5 bases; J trimming: 6 bases; junction bases outside the gene matches: 12. Per the germline V gene, CDR1 is SGHAT and CDR2 is FQNNGV. The CDR3 is 16 residues long. The CDR3 here is CASSPRGGGAGNEQFF. CDR3 nucleotides: TGTGCCAGCAGCCCCCGGGGGGGCGGAGCGGGCAATGAGCAGTTCTTC.

The chain has TRBV27 and TRBJ1-2, with D possibly being TRBD1 (5 bases). The CDR3 contains 17 residues. Trimming cost V 2 bases and J 5 bases, with 21 bases left between them. Germline CDR1 MNHEY, CDR2 SMNVEV (reference sequence). The CDR3 spells CASSLRWGVSAYYGYTF. The CDR3 coding sequence is TGTGCCAGCAGTTTAAGGTGGGGGGTTAGTGCTTATTATGGCTACACCTTC.

V usage is TRBV28 and J usage is TRBJ2-7; TRBD2 matches 9 bases. This CDR3 contains 15 residues. The germline CDR1 and CDR2 sequences are MDHEN and SYDVKM. The V gene end was trimmed by 5 bases and the J gene end by 3 bases; junction bases not matched to a gene: 8. The CDR3 bases are TGTGCCAGCAGTATGGGGCCTAGCGGGGACTACGAGCAGTACTTC. It specifies CASSMGPSGDYEQYF.

This sequence joins TRBV10-3 and TRBJ2-1, with 7 positions matching TRBD2. The CDR3 totals 15 residues. Germline loops: CDR1 ENHRY, CDR2 SYGVKD. With 3 bases clipped from V and 4 bases from J, the junction kept 6 bases outside the gene matches. The CDR3 here is CAISDRAGSYNEQFF. CDR3 DNA sequence: TGTGCCATCAGTGATCGAGCGGGGTCATACAATGAGCAGTTCTTC.

The chain is built from TRBV12-3 or TRBV12-4 and TRBJ1-2, with a tentative D call TRBD1 (5 bases). CDR3 length: 13 residues. Trimming cost V 5 bases and J 1 base, with 8 bases left between them. The CDR3 bases are TGTGCCAGCAGTATTCAGGGTAACTATGGCTACACCTTC. The encoded protein is CASSIQGNYGYTF.

CDR3 coding DNA: TGTGCCAGCAGCTCCACTAGCGGGAGACCAGATACGCAGTATTTT. This gives the protein CASSSTSGRPDTQYF. The J gene is TRBJ2-3, the V gene TRBV7-3, with 11 bases fitting TRBD2. CDR3 length: 15 amino acids. The ends lost 4 bases at V and 4 bases at J; junction bases unmatched: 4. Germline V lookup: CDR1 SGHTA, CDR2 FQGTGA.

The chain is built from TRBV7-2 and TRBJ1-2; TRBD1 might be the D (5 bases). CDR1 is SGHTA, CDR2 FQGNSA, per germline. V was trimmed by 2 bases and J by 4 bases, leaving 11 bases between them. The CDR3 covers 14 residues. CDR3 residues: CASSLKRGGYGYTF. CDR3 DNA sequence: TGTGCCAGCAGCTTAAAAAGGGGAGGCTATGGCTACACCTTC.

The chain combines TRBV28 with TRBJ1-2; no firm D call. The V end was cut by 3 bases, the J end by 8 bases, with 7 bases between. The CDR3 consists of 11 residues. Germline V gives CDR1 MDHEN, CDR2 SYDVKM. The CDR3: CASSLGRGYTF. DNA for the CDR3: TGTGCCAGCAGTTTGGGCAGGGGCTACACCTTC.

The chain links TRBV27 to TRBJ2-7, with 9 nucleotides matching TRBD2. V lost 6 bases and J lost 4; bases outside the gene matches: 10. CDR3 size: 15 residues. In germline, CDR1 is MNHEY, CDR2 SMNVEV (reference sequence). DNA of the CDR3: TGTGCCAGCAGGCTTTTAGCGGGAGTGCGGTACGAGCAGTACTTC. Translated, it gives CASRLLAGVRYEQYF.

CDR3 DNA sequence: TGTGCCAGCAGTTTGGAGGGGTACGAGCAGTACTTC. Encoded protein: CASSLEGYEQYF. The chain is built from TRBV9 and TRBJ2-7, with TRBD2 as a possible D gene (6 bases). Per germline, CDR1 SGDLS and CDR2 YYNGEE. The V gene lost 5 bases and the J gene lost 4 bases, with 10 bases spanning the gap. The CDR3 is made up of 12 amino acids.

Written as DNA, the CDR3 is TGTGCCAGCAGCAAAATGGGGACAATCGGTCAGCCCCAGCATTTT. It encodes CASSKMGTIGQPQHF. The rearrangement links TRBV11-2 to TRBJ1-5, with D maybe TRBD1 (6 bases). The CDR3 consists of 15 residues. Germline values: CDR1 SGHAT, CDR2 FQNNGV. V lost 5 bases and J lost 6, with 17 bases in between.

V usage is TRBV18 and J usage is TRBJ2-2; the match to TRBD2 covers 9 bases. Germline-derived CDR1 and CDR2 are KGHSH and LQKENI. The CDR3 length is 16 residues. Losses at the gene ends were 1 base for V and 2 bases for J; bases not matched to a gene: 2. The CDR3 region is CASSPRLAVNTGELFF. The CDR3 DNA reads TGTGCCAGCTCACCACGACTAGCGGTTAACACCGGGGAGCTGTTTTTT.

The rearrangement joins TRBV28 to TRBJ2-7; 10 positions agree with TRBD2. The trim removed 2 bases at V and 0 bases at J, leaving 4 bases unmatched. The CDR3 is 16 residues long. Germline loops: CDR1 MDHEN, CDR2 SYDVKM. CDR3 protein: CASSLRSGRGSYEQYF. CDR3 bases: TGTGCCAGCAGTTTACGAAGCGGGAGGGGCTCCTACGAGCAGTACTTC.